This T cell receptor (beta chain) was sequenced in a study of Ad26.COV2.S vaccination and SARS-CoV-2 variants. Study summary: Donor allocation was to the COV1001 Ad26.COV2.S trial arm. General study findings and limits: Substantial post-vaccination breadth of spike-specific CD8+ and CD4+ T cell responses was reported.

J gave up 6 bases and V 3 bases, and 4 bases lay outside the gene matches. Germline values: CDR1 MGHDK, CDR2 SYGVNS. The CDR3 totals 13 residues. Here immunoSEQ multiplex PCR was the method, and the copy in TCRdb shows in-frame clones only, minus some. The table records about 680,000 clones, roughly nine tenths of them present only once. The treatment: 15 to 20 received Ad26.COV2.S at low or high dose, single or two shots; about five received placebo; per-sample allocation not given. Day 63 following the first vaccine or placebo injection was when the samples were taken. A note on this clone: Its antigen is not identified.

This sequence joins TRBV25-1 and TRBJ1-2; TRBD1 aligns across 7 bases. This receptor was identified in a person aged 18-65 years who received the Ad26.COV2.S COVID-19 vaccine or a placebo. The sample consisted of peripheral blood, taken in a trial of Ad26.COV2.S vaccine versus placebo. The CDR3 protein is CASSETGNDGYTF. DNA of the CDR3: TGTGCCAGCAGTGAGACAGGGAACGATGGCTACACCTTC.